These T cell receptor beta chains were read from a single sample in a study of blood T cell repertoires in COVID-19. The assay was immunoSEQ multiplex PCR, and TCRdb's table has in-frame clones only and misses some. Of 70,000 to 100,000 clones detected, over 90% appear once; the ten largest clones hold 1.7%. The specimen was peripheral blood. The receptors shown here come from a man aged 60 to 69 with acute or convalescent COVID-19. The CDR3 runs from the conserved cysteine through the conserved F or W. Each record gives: D gene, V gene, clone size, J gene, CDR3 DNA, CDR3 protein. D genes are given only for firm matches. The size field is filled for only some rows; it gives once, few, many or a size class.

d_gene: NA; v_gene: TRBV19; abundance: NA; j_gene: TRBJ2-3; CDR3nt: TGTGCCAGTAGTTTTCAGGCCCCGGATACGCAGTATTTT; CDR3aa: CASSFQAPDTQYF
d_gene: TRBD1; v_gene: TRBV4-3; abundance: NA; j_gene: TRBJ2-7; CDR3nt: TGCGCCAGCAGCCGGGACAGGGGGTCCTGGGAGCAGTACTTC; CDR3aa: CASSRDRGSWEQYF
d_gene: NA; v_gene: TRBV3-1/TRBV3-2; abundance: NA; j_gene: TRBJ2-2; CDR3nt: TGTGCCAGCAGCCAAGACAGGCAGGGAGGGGAGCTGTTTTTT; CDR3aa: CASSQDRQGGELFF
d_gene: TRBD2; v_gene: TRBV11-2; abundance: NA; j_gene: TRBJ2-7; CDR3nt: TGTGCCAGCAGCTTTTTGGGAGGGGAGCAGTACTTC; CDR3aa: CASSFLGGEQYF
d_gene: TRBD2; v_gene: TRBV27; abundance: NA; j_gene: TRBJ2-3; CDR3nt: TGTGCCAGCAGTTCCTCCTTCCCCCCACTAGCGGGAGGGCACACGGACGCAGATACGCAGTATTTT; CDR3aa: CASSSSFPPLAGGHTDADTQYF
d_gene: TRBD1; v_gene: TRBV5-4; abundance: NA; j_gene: TRBJ1-2; CDR3nt: TGTGCCAGCAGCCAGGACAGGGGGGATGGCTACACCTTC; CDR3aa: CASSQDRGDGYTF
d_gene: NA; v_gene: TRBV20-1; abundance: few; j_gene: TRBJ1-1; CDR3nt: TGCAGTGCTAACCGGGACACTGAAGCTTTCTTT; CDR3aa: CSANRDTEAFF
d_gene: NA; v_gene: TRBV5-4; abundance: NA; j_gene: TRBJ2-1; CDR3nt: TGTGCCAGCAGGTTCGGACTGGATAACAACAATGAGCAGTTCTTC; CDR3aa: CASRFGLDNNNEQFF
d_gene: NA; v_gene: TRBV4-3; abundance: NA; j_gene: TRBJ1-4; CDR3nt: TGCGCCAGCAGCCAAGATCCGGAACACGGGAAGGAAAAACTGTTTTTT; CDR3aa: CASSQDPEHGKEKLFF
d_gene: TRBD1; v_gene: TRBV2; abundance: NA; j_gene: TRBJ1-5; CDR3nt: TGTGCCAGCAGTGATACGGGACAGGGCTGGAATCAGCCCCAGCATTTT; CDR3aa: CASSDTGQGWNQPQHF
d_gene: NA; v_gene: TRBV2; abundance: NA; j_gene: TRBJ1-3; CDR3nt: TGTGCCAGCAGCGAACAGGACTCTGGAAACACCATATATTTT; CDR3aa: CASSEQDSGNTIYF
d_gene: NA; v_gene: TRBV28; abundance: NA; j_gene: TRBJ2-5; CDR3nt: TGTGCCAGCAGTTACAACGGGATTGGAGAGACCCAGTACTTC; CDR3aa: CASSYNGIGETQYF
d_gene: NA; v_gene: TRBV29-1; abundance: NA; j_gene: TRBJ2-7; CDR3nt: TGCAGCGTCGTCCCAGACAGTGGCGAGCAGTACTTC; CDR3aa: CSVVPDSGEQYF